The next 2 T cell receptor beta chains were all read from a single sample in a study of shared clonotypes between healthy human individuals. The assay was immunoSEQ multiplex PCR, and TCRdb's table has in-frame clones only and misses some. The data show roughly 120,000 clones, with around 71% seen just once and roughly 24% held by the top ten. The sample taken for sequencing was memory CD8+ T cells sorted from blood. Subset given: CD45RO+ cells pooled with CCR7-negative TemRA cells. The receptors were gathered from a woman in her twenties or thirties in good health.

The table lists this clone with a count of one. CDR3 nucleotides: TGTGCCAGCAGCCAGACAGGTTGGTCGAAACTGTTTTTT. This codes for CASSQTGWSKLFF. The chain has TRBV14 and TRBJ1-4, with D possibly TRBD1 on 6 matching bases. The CDR3 runs to 13 residues. Deletions cut 3 bases from V and 11 bases from J, with 13 bases between. CDR1 SGHDN and CDR2 FVKESK come from the germline V gene.

The rearrangement uses TRBV12-2 and TRBJ1-3. TRBV12-2 is designated a pseudogene. This CDR3 spans 16 amino acids. The CDR3 coding sequence is TGTGCAAGTAAGGTGGAGGACGGAGGCCTTGGAAACACCATATATTTT. Translating it yields CASKVEDGGLGNTIYF.